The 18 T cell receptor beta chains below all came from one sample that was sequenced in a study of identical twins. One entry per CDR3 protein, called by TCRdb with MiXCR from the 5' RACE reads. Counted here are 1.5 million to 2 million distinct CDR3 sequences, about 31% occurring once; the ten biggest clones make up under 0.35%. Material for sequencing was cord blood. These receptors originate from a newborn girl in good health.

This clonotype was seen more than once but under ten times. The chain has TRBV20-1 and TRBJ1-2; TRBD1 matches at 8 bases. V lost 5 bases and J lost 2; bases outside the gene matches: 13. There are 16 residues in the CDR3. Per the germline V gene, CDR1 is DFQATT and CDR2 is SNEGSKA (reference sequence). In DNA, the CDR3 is TGCAGTGCTGAGGTGCTCTACCGGGACAGGAACTATGGCTACACCTTC. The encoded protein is CSAEVLYRDRNYGYTF.

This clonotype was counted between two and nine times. The CDR3 loop is CSVKGRDRYNEQFF. CDR3 in DNA: TGCAGCGTGAAAGGGAGGGACAGGTACAATGAGCAGTTCTTC. The V gene is TRBV29-1, the J gene TRBJ2-1, with D possibly TRBD1 on 8 matching bases. The germline V gene has CDR1 SQVTM and CDR2 ANQGSEA. This CDR3 comprises 14 residues. Trimming cost V 6 bases and J 4 bases, with 16 bases left between them.

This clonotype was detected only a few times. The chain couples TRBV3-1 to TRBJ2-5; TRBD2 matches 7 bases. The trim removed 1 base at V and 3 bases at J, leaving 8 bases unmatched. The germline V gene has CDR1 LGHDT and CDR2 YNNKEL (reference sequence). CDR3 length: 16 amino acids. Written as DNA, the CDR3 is TGTGCCAGCAGCCAAGTTCGGACTAGTGCTAAAGAGACCCAGTACTTC. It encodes CASSQVRTSAKETQYF.

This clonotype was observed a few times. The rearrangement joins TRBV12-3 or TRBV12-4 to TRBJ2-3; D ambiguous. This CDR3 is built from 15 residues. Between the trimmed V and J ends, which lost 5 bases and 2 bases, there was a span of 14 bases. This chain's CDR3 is CASSPRPNPTDTQYF. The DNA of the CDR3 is TGTGCCAGCAGTCCCCGGCCCAACCCCACAGATACGCAGTATTTT.

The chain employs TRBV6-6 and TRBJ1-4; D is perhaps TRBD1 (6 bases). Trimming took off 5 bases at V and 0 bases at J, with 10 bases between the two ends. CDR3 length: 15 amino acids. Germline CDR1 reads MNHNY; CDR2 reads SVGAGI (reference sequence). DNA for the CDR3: TGTGCCAGCAGTGTATACAGGGCAACTAATGAAAAACTGTTTTTT. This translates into CASSVYRATNEKLFF.

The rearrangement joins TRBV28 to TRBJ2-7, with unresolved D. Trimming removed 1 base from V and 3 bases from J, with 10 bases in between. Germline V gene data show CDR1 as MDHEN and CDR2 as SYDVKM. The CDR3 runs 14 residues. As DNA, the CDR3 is TGTGCCAGCAGTTTATCAAGGACCCTCTACGAGCAGTACTTC. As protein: CASSLSRTLYEQYF.

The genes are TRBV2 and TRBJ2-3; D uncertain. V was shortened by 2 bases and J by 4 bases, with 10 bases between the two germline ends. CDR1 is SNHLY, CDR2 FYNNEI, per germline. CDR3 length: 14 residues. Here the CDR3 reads CASSEKISSDTQYF. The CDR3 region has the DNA TGTGCCAGCAGTGAAAAGATCAGCTCAGATACGCAGTATTTT. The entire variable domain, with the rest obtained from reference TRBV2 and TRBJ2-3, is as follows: EPEVTQTPSHQVTQMGQEVILRCVPISNHLYFYWYRQILGQKVEFLVSFYNNEISEKSEIFDDQFSVERPDGSNFTLKIRSTKLEDSAMYFCASSEKISSDTQYFGPGTRLTVL.

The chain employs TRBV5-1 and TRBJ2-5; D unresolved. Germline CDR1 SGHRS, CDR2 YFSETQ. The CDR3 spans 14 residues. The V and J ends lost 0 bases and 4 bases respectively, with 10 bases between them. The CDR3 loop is CASSLVTPGETQYF. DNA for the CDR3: TGCGCCAGCAGCTTGGTTACCCCCGGAGAGACCCAGTACTTC.

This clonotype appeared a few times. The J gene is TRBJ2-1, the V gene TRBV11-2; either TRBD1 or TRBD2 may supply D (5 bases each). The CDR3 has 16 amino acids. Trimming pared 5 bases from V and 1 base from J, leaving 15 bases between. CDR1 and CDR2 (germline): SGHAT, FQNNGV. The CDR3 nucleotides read TGTGCCAGCAGCCGGGACCCCACCCCATCCTACAATGAGCAGTTCTTC. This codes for CASSRDPTPSYNEQFF. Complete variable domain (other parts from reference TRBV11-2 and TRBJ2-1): EAGVAQSPRYKIIEKRQSVAFWCNPISGHATLYWYQQILGQGPKLLIQFQNNGVVDDSQLPKDRFSAERLKGVDSTLKIQPAKLEDSAVYLCASSRDPTPSYNEQFFGPGTRLTVL.

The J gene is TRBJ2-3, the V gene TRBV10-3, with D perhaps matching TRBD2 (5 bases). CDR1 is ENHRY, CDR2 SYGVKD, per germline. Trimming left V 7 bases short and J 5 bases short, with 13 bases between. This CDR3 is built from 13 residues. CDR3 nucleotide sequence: TGTGCCATCACCGGAACTAGTCAAGATACGCAGTATTTT. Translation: CAITGTSQDTQYF.

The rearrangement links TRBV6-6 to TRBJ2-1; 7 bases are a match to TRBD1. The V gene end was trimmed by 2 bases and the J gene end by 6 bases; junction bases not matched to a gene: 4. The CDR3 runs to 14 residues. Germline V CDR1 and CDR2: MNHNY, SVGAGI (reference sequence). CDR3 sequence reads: CASSYRGQINEQFF. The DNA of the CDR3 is TGTGCCAGCAGTTACAGGGGACAGATCAATGAGCAGTTCTTC.

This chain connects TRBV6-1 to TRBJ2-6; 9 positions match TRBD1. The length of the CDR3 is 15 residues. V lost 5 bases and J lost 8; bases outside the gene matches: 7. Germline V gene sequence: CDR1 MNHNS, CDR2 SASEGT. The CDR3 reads CASSWDRERPNVLTF. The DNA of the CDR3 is TGTGCCAGCAGTTGGGACAGGGAAAGGCCCAACGTCCTGACTTTC.

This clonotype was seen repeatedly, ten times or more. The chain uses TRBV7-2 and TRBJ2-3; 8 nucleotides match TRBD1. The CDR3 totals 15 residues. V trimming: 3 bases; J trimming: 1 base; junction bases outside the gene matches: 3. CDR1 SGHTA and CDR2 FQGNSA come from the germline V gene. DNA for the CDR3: TGTGCCAGCAGCTTGAAGACAGGGGGCACAGATACGCAGTATTTT. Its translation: CASSLKTGGTDTQYF.

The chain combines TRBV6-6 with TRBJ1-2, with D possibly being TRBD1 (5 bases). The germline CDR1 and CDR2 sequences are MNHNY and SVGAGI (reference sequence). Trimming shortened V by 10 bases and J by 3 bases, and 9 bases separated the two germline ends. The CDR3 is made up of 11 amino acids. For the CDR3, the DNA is TGTGCCACTGCCAGGGACTATGGCTACACCTTC. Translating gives CATARDYGYTF.

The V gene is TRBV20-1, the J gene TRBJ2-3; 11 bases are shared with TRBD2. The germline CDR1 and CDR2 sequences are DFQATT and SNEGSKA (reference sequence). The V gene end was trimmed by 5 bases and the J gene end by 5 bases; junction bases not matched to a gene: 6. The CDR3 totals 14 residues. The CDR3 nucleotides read TGCAGTGCTCTCACTAGCGGGAGAGGAGATACGCAGTATTTT. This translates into CSALTSGRGDTQYF.

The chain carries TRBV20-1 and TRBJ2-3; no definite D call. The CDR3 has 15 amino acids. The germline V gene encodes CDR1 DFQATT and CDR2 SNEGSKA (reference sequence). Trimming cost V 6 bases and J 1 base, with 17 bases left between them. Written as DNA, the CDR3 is TGCAGTGCGGACCGAGGTGGACGGGGCACAGATACGCAGTATTTT. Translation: CSADRGGRGTDTQYF.

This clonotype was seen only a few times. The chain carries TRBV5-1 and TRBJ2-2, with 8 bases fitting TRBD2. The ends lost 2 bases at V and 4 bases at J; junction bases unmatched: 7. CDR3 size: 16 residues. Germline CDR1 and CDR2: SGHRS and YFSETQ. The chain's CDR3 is CASSFVAGPPTGELFF. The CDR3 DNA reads TGCGCCAGCAGCTTCGTAGCGGGACCACCCACCGGGGAGCTGTTTTTT.

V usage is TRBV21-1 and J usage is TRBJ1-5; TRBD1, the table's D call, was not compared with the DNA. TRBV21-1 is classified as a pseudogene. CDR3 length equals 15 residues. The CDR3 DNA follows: TGTGCCAGCAGCAAAGCACAGGTGGGCAATCAGCCCCAGCATTTT. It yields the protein CASSKAQVGNQPQHF.